This note documents a single TCR beta chain sequence. This clone has at least ten counts. Its antigen is not yet known. The CDR3 end falls 3 residues outside the read, so it is completed with the germline J gene. The data were taken from a study of T cell clonality in common variable immunodeficiency (dated by TCRdb to between 2014 and 2017). What the study reported, not specific to this receptor: Fewer deletions and N-nucleotide insertions were reportedly observed in CVID TCRbeta sequences, and highly modified clones with 13 or more V deletions were reportedly absent from CVID TCRbeta sequences. Increased TCRbeta clonality was found in CVID subjects compared with healthy controls (t-test p = 0.018), with the increase being most characteristic of about a third of subjects. CVID subjects shared fewer TCRbeta clones with each other than healthy controls did (p < 0.0001). Patient heterogeneity within the CVID cohort put limits on correlating repertoire features with clinical complications. It was noted by the authors that sequencing of the repertoires of T cell subpopulations would be needed to clarify the cause of the increased clonality in CVID. Although equal DNA input was used, an average of about 81,820 unique sequences per sample was obtained for controls, compared with approximately 32,000 for CVID samples.

Equivalent amounts of genomic DNA from CVID and control samples were used as sequencing input. For every sample, a 60 bp segment covering the rearranged TCRbeta CDR3 region was amplified and then sequenced. The immunoSEQ assay, a bias-corrected multiplex PCR combined with high-throughput sequencing, was used to amplify TCRbeta. Per the original workflow: Each unique nucleotide sequence was treated as a clone and annotated with V, D and J genes, copy number and frequency. Sequences were labeled productive if in frame, and non-productive if out of frame or containing stop codons. As previously described, clonality was calculated on the basis of Shannon's entropy. The predicted amino acid sequences of productive clones were used to derive mean CDR3 Kyte-Doolittle hydropathy. Hierarchical clustering of scaled V gene usage was performed with the R hclust function using Manhattan distance and complete linkage. Sharing of clones by CDR3 amino acid sequence was evaluated through resampling of 12 repertoires per group over 100 rounds. The repertoires were searched for 65 to 85 published EBV-specific TCRbeta sequences and some 250 published CMV-specific TCRbeta sequences. After two CVID samples that produced fewer than 10,000 sequences were dropped from the analysis, 42 CVID repertoires remained. The source is immuneACCESS, and TCRdb retained only in-frame sequences with V and J called. Part of the clones is not carried over; for the studies checked, unresolved V genes explain less than half of this, and the remainder is unexplained. Clone size and V and J calls were adopted from that table, with D and trimming inferred from the DNA. The table puts just over 20,000 clones in this sample, none counted just once. The top ten clones comprise 2% to 2.5% of the sample.

Standard criteria, namely reduction of serum IgG, IgA and/or IgM below the normal range together with specific antibody deficiency, were applied for the diagnosis of CVID. The CVID group comprised some 45 subjects, approximately 15 female and about 29 male, aged roughly 8 to 65 years with a mean age of around 36. Most CVID patients and most healthy controls were of Caucasian heritage. All CVID subjects had received replacement immunoglobulin therapy for at least one year at the time of study participation. When blood was collected, none of the CVID subjects were ill or on immunomodulatory or immunosuppressive medication. Heparinized peripheral whole blood samples of roughly 5 to 8.5 ml were obtained from each donor. Genomic DNA from adults with common variable immune deficiency (CVID) and from healthy adult controls was the source for sequencing TCRbeta CDR3 repertoires. Diluted blood was density-centrifuged over Hypaque 1077 or Ficoll-Paque to isolate peripheral blood mononuclear cells. Unsorted mononuclear cells served as the source of genomic DNA, which was extracted either by Qiagen column purification or by a centrifugation-based method.

The germline V gene encodes CDR1 DFQATT and CDR2 SNEGSKA (reference sequence). Clipping removes 1 base from V and 9 bases from J, with 10 as the unmatched junction base count. Including cysteine and phenylalanine, the CDR3 has 16 amino acids. Only the CDR3 bases that were read are kept: 39 of them, in frame from base 1. The sequence was collected from a human donor with common variable immunodeficiency. The chain is assembled from TRBV20-1 and TRBJ1-6, with 9 bases aligning to TRBD1. Sequenced sample: peripheral blood mononuclear cells. The part of the CDR3 DNA that was read is TGCAGTGCTAGAGTGGAAGGGACAGGGCTAAGTTCACCC. It translates to CSARVEGTGLSSP. The entire CDR3 protein is CSARVEGTGLSSPLHF.